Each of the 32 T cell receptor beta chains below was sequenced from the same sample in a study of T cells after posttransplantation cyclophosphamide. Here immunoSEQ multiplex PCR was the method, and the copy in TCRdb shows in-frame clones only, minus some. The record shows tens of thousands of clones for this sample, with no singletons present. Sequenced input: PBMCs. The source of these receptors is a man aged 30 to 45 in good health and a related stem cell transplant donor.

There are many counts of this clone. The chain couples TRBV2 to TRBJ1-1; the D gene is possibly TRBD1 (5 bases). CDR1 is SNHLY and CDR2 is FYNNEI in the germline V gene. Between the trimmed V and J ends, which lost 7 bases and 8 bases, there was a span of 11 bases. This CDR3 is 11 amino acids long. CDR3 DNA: TGTGCCAGCACCAGAGACAGAGAAGCTTTCTTT. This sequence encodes CASTRDREAFF. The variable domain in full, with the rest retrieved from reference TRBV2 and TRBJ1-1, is EPEVTQTPSHQVTQMGQEVILRCVPISNHLYFYWYRQILGQKVEFLVSFYNNEISEKSEIFDDQFSVERPDGSNFTLKIRSTKLEDSAMYFCASTRDREAFFGQGTRLTVV.

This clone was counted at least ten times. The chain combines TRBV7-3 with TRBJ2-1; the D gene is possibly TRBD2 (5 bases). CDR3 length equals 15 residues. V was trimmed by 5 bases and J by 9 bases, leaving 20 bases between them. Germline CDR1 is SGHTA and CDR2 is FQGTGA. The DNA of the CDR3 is TGTGCCAGCAGCCCCCGGCCCACTAGTGAAGCTGAGCAGTTCTTC. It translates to CASSPRPTSEAEQFF.

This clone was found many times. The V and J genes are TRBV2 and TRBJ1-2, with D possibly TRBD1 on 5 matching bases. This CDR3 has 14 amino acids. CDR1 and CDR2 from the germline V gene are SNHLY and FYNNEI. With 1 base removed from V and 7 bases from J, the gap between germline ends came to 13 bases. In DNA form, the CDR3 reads TGTGCCAGCAGTGAAGTAGGGGCGCCAACTGGCTACACCTTC. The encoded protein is CASSEVGAPTGYTF.

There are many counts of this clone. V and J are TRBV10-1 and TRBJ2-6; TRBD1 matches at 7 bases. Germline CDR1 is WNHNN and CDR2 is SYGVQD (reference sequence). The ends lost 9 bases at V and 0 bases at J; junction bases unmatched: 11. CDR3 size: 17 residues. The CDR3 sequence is CARPEGQYLSGANVLTF. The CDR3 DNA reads TGCGCCAGACCAGAGGGACAGTACCTCTCTGGGGCCAACGTCCTGACTTTC.

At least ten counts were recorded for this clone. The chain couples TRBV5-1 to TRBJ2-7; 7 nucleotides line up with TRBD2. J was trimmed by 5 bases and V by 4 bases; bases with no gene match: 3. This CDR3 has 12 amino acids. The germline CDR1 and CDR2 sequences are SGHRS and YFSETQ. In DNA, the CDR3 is TGCGCCAGCAGCCTCCGGGGGGACGAGCAGTACTTC. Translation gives CASSLRGDEQYF. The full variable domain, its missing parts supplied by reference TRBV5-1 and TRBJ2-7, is KAGVTQTPRYLIKTRGQQVTLSCSPISGHRSVSWYQQTPGQGLQFLFEYFSETQRNKGNFPGRFSGRQFSNSRSEMNVSTLELGDSALYLCASSLRGDEQYFGPGTRLTVT.

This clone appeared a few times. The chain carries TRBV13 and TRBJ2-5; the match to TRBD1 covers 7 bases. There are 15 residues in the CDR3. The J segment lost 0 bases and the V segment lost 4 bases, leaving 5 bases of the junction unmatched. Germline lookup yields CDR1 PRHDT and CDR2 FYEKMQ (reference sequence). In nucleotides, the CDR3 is TGTGCCAGCAGCTACCGACAGGGTCACCAAGAGACCCAGTACTTC. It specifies CASSYRQGHQETQYF.

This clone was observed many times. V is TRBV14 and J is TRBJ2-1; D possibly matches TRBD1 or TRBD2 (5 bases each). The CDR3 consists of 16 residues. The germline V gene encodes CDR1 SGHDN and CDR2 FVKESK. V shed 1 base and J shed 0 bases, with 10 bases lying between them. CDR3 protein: CASSQGGESSYNEQFF. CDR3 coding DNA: TGTGCCAGCAGCCAAGGAGGGGAAAGCTCCTACAATGAGCAGTTCTTC.

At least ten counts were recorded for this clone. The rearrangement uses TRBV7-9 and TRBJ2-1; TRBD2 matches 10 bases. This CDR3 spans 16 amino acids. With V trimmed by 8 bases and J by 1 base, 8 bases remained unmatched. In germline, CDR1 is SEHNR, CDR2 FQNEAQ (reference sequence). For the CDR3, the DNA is TGTGCCAGCGGCGCTAGCGGGGGCCGTTCCTACAATGAGCAGTTCTTC. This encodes CASGASGGRSYNEQFF. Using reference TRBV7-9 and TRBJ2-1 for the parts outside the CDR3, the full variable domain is DTGVSQNPRHKITKRGQNVTFRCDPISEHNRLYWYRQTLGQGPEFLTYFQNEAQLEKSRLLSDRFSAERPKGSFSTLEIQRTEQGDSAMYLCASGASGGRSYNEQFFGPGTRLTVL.

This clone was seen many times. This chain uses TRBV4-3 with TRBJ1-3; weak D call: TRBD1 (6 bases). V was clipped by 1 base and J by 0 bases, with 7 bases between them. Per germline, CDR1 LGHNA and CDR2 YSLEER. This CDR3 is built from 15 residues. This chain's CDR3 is CASSQVTGSGNTIYF. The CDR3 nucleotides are TGCGCCAGCAGCCAAGTGACAGGCTCTGGAAACACCATATATTTT.

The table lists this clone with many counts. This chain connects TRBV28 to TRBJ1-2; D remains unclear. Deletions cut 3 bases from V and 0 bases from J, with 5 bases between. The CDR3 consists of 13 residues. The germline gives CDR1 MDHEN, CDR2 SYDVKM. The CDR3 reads CASSLVANYGYTF. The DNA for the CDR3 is TGTGCCAGCAGTTTGGTAGCTAACTATGGCTACACCTTC.

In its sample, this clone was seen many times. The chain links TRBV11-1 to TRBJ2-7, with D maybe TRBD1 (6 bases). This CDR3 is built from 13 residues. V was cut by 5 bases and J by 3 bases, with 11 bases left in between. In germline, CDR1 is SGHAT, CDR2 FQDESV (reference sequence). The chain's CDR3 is CASSDRINYEQYF. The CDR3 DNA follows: TGTGCCAGCAGCGACAGGATAAACTACGAGCAGTACTTC.

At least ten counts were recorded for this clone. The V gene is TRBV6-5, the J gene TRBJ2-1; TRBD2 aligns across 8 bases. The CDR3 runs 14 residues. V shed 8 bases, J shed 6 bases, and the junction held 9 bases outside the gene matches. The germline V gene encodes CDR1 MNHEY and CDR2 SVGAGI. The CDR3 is CASRRNGGVNEQFF. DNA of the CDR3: TGTGCCAGCCGCCGGAACGGGGGGGTCAATGAGCAGTTCTTC.

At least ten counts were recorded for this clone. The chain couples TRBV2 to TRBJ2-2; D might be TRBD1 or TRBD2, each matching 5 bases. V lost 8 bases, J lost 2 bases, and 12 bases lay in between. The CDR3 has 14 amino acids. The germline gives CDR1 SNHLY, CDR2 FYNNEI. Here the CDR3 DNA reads TGTGCCAGCGGACGAGGGGCAAACACCGGGGAGCTGTTTTTT. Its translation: CASGRGANTGELFF.

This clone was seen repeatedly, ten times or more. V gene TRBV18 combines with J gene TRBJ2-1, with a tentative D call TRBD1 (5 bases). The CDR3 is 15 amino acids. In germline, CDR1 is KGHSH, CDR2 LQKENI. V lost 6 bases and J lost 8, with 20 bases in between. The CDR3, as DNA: TGTGCCAGCTCTACAGGTCTAGTCCATTGGGATGAGCAGTTCTTC. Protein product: CASSTGLVHWDEQFF.

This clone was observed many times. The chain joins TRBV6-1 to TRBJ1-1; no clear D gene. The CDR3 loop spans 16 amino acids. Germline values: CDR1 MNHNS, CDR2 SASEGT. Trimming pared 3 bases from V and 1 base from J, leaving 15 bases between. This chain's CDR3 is CASSDRVFPGNTEAFF. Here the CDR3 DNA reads TGTGCCAGCAGTGACCGGGTTTTCCCCGGGAACACTGAAGCTTTCTTT.

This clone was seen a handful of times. This chain's CDR3 is CASSVGPGYQETQYF. The DNA for the CDR3 is TGTGCCAGCAGCGTAGGTCCAGGATATCAAGAGACCCAGTACTTC. The V and J genes are TRBV9 and TRBJ2-5; D unclear. The V and J ends lost 0 bases and 2 bases respectively, with 11 bases between them. This CDR3 is built from 15 residues. Germline V gives CDR1 SGDLS, CDR2 YYNGEE.

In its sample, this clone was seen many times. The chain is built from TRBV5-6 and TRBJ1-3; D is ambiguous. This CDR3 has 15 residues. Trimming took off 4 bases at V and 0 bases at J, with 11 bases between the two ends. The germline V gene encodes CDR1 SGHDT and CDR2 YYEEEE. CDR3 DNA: TGTGCCAGCAGCCCCGACATCTCCTCTGGAAACACCATATATTTT. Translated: CASSPDISSGNTIYF.

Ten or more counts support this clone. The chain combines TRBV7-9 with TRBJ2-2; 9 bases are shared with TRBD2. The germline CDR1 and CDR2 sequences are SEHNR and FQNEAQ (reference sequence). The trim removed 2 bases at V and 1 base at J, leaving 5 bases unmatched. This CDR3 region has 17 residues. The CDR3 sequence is CASSLTSGFWNTGELFF. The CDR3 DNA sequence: TGTGCCAGCAGCTTAACTAGCGGGTTCTGGAACACCGGGGAGCTGTTTTTT.

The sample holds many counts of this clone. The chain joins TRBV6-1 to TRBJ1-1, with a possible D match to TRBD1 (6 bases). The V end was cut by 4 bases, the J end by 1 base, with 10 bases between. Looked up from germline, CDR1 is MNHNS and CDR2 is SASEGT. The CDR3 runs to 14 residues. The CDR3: CASSGWGQNTEAFF. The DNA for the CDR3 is TGTGCCAGCAGTGGGTGGGGGCAGAACACTGAAGCTTTCTTT.

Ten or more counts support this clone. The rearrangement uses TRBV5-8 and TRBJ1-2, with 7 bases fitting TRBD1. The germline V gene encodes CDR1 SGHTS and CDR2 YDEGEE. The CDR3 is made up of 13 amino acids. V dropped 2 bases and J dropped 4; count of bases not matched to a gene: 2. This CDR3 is CASSFDRVYGYTF. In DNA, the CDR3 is TGTGCCAGCAGCTTTGACAGGGTCTATGGCTACACCTTC.

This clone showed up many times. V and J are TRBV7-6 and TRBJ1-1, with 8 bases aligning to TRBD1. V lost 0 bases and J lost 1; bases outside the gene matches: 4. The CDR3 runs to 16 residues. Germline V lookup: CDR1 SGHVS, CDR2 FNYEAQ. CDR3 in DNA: TGTGCCAGCAGCTTAGCGTTAGGGACAGGGAACACTGAAGCTTTCTTT. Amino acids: CASSLALGTGNTEAFF.

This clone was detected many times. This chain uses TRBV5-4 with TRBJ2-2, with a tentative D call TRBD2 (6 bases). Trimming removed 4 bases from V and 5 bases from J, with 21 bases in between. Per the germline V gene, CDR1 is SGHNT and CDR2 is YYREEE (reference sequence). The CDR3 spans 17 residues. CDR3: CASSRVRSTGTTGELFF. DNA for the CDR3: TGTGCCAGCAGCCGGGTGAGATCGACCGGGACTACCGGGGAGCTGTTTTTT.

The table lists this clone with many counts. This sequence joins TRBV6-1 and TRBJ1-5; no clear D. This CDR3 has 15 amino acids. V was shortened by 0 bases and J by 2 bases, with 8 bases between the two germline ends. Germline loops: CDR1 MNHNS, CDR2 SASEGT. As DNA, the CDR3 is TGTGCCAGCAGTGAAGCTCGCCCGGGCAATCAGCCCCAGCATTTT. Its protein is CASSEARPGNQPQHF.

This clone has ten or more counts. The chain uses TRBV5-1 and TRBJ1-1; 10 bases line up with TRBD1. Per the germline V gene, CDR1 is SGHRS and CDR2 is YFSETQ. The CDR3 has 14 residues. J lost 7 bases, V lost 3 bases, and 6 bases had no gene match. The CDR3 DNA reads TGCGCCAGCAGCTGGACAGGGGGAGAGGGTGAAGCTTTCTTT. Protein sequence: CASSWTGGEGEAFF.

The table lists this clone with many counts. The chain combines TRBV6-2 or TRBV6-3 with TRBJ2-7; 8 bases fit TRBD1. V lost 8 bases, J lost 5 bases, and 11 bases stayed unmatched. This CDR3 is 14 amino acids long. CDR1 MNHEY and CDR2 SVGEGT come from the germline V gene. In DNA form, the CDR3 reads TGTGCCAGCGCCCCCGGGCAGGGGGCCCACGAGCAGTACTTC. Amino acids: CASAPGQGAHEQYF.

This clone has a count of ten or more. The CDR3 region has the DNA TGTGCCAGCAGTGGCGGGGACCACAATGAGCAGTTCTTC. As protein: CASSGGDHNEQFF. The chain combines TRBV6-4 with TRBJ2-1; TRBD2 might be the D (6 bases). From germline, CDR1 is MRHNA and CDR2 SNTAGT. The CDR3 is 13 residues long. V lost 4 bases and J lost 5, with 9 bases in between.

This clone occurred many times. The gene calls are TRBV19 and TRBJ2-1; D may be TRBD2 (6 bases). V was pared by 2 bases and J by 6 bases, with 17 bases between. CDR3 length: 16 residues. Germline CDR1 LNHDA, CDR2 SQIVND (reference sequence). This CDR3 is CASSISGSGGTNEQFF. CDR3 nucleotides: TGTGCCAGTAGTATAAGCGGTAGTGGGGGGACCAATGAGCAGTTCTTC.

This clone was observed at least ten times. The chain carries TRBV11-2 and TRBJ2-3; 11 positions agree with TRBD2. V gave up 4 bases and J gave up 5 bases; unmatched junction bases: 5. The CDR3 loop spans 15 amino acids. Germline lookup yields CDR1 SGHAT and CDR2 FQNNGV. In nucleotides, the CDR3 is TGTGCCAGCAGCTCGACGGGGACTAGCGGAGATACGCAGTATTTT. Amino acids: CASSSTGTSGDTQYF.

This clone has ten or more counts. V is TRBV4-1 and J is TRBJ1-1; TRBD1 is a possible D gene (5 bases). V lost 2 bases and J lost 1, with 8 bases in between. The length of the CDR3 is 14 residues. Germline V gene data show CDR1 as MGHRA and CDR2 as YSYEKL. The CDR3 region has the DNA TGCGCCAGCAGCCAATTAGGGGCGAACACTGAAGCTTTCTTT. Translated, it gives CASSQLGANTEAFF.

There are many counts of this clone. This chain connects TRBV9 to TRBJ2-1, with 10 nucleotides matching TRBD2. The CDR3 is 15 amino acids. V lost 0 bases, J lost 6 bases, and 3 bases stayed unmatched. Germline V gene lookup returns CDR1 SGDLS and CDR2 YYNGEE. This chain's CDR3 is CASSVGSGGANEQFF. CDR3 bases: TGTGCCAGCAGCGTAGGGAGCGGGGGGGCCAATGAGCAGTTCTTC.

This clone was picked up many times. CDR3 in amino acids: CASSLGGRYNEQFF. CDR3 in DNA: TGCGCCAGCAGCTTGGGGGGGCGCTACAATGAGCAGTTCTTC. The chain links TRBV5-1 to TRBJ2-1; D possibly corresponds to TRBD1 (6 bases). This CDR3 has 14 amino acids. V was pared by 0 bases and J by 3 bases, with 7 bases between. Germline CDR1 is SGHRS and CDR2 is YFSETQ.

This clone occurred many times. For the CDR3, the DNA is TGTGCCAGCAGCTTGGGACAGGGCTCCTATGGCTACACCTTC. It specifies CASSLGQGSYGYTF. This chain links TRBV5-4 with TRBJ1-2, with 7 bases identical to TRBD1. Trimming removed 0 bases from V and 4 bases from J; junction bases left unmatched: 3. CDR1 is SGHNT, CDR2 YYREEE, per germline (reference sequence). The CDR3 contains 14 residues.